The 21 T cell receptor beta chains reported below all come from one sample, sequenced in a study of OX40 agonist ivuxolimab in advanced cancers. The table came from immunoSEQ multiplex PCR; TCRdb's copy has only in-frame clones and leaves some out. Among around 62,000 clones listed, about 88% were seen once. The material was CD4+ or CD8+ T cells sorted from blood, obtained in a trial of the OX40 agonist ivuxolimab. Every receptor here comes from an adult with an advanced solid tumor such as melanoma, head and neck, liver or kidney cancer.

This clone was recorded only once. The J gene is TRBJ1-4, the V gene TRBV4-1; 7 bases are a match to TRBD1. The ends lost 5 bases at V and 2 bases at J; junction bases unmatched: 5. From germline, CDR1 is MGHRA and CDR2 YSYEKL. CDR3 length: 15 residues. In DNA, the CDR3 is TGCGCCAGCAGCAATCCACAGGGGACTAATGAAAAACTGTTTTTT. It translates to CASSNPQGTNEKLFF.

This clone was counted a few times. The rearrangement uses TRBV4-1 and TRBJ2-6; maybe TRBD1 (6 bases). V was pared by 3 bases and J by 1 base, with 16 bases between. This CDR3 contains 18 residues. From germline, CDR1 is MGHRA and CDR2 YSYEKL. The CDR3 bases are TGCGCCAGCAGCCACGGTGGCAGGGGAAGATCTGGGGCCAACGTCCTGACTTTC. Protein sequence: CASSHGGRGRSGANVLTF.

This clone was picked up one time. The chain combines TRBV9 with TRBJ1-2; D is unresolved. CDR1 and CDR2 (germline): SGDLS, YYNGEE. This CDR3 has 17 residues. The V end lost 3 bases, the J end lost 6 bases, and 24 bases lay between the germline ends. The CDR3 loop reads CASSGRQVGEREHGYTF. The CDR3 bases are TGTGCCAGCAGCGGACGCCAGGTGGGCGAGAGGGAGCATGGCTACACCTTC.

A few counts support this clone. The J gene is TRBJ2-5, the V gene TRBV28, with 9 bases matching TRBD2. The length of the CDR3 is 17 residues. Germline-derived CDR1 and CDR2 are MDHEN and SYDVKM. V shed 5 bases and J 5 bases; nucleotides not matched to a gene: 15. The CDR3 region is CASSNGLAIKRGETQYF. The CDR3 coding sequence is TGTGCCAGCAGTAACGGACTAGCGATAAAAAGAGGGGAGACCCAGTACTTC.

This CDR3 reads CASSLAGGTTNEKLFF. The CDR3 bases are TGCGCCAGCAGCTTGGCCGGGGGCACAACTAATGAAAAACTGTTTTTT. The chain carries TRBV5-1 and TRBJ1-4; D perhaps matches TRBD1 (6 bases). Trimming stripped 0 bases from V and 0 bases from J, with 9 bases between. Germline values: CDR1 SGHRS, CDR2 YFSETQ. The length of the CDR3 is 16 residues.

The chain uses TRBV19 and TRBJ1-2; 7 nucleotides align to TRBD1. In germline, CDR1 is LNHDA, CDR2 SQIVND (reference sequence). This CDR3 comprises 14 residues. The V gene end was trimmed by 1 base and the J gene end by 3 bases; junction bases not matched to a gene: 2. The CDR3 sequence is CASSIGDRYYGYTF. Here the CDR3 DNA reads TGTGCCAGTAGTATAGGGGACAGATACTATGGCTACACCTTC.

V gene TRBV14 combines with J gene TRBJ2-1; D not resolved. Per germline, CDR1 SGHDN and CDR2 FVKESK. Trimming removed 6 bases from V and 8 bases from J, with 11 bases in between. The CDR3 is 12 amino acids. CDR3 nucleotides: TGTGCCAGCAGTCCCCGATACCATGAGCAGTTCTTC. It encodes CASSPRYHEQFF.

The chain links TRBV5-4 to TRBJ2-3; D gene unclear. The V and J ends lost 2 bases and 5 bases respectively, with 3 bases between them. The CDR3 is made up of 11 amino acids. CDR1 is SGHNT and CDR2 is YYREEE in the germline V gene (reference sequence). CDR3 loop: CASSFEDTQYF. The CDR3 nucleotides are TGTGCCAGCAGCTTCGAAGATACGCAGTATTTT.

This clone appeared once. The rearrangement links TRBV18 to TRBJ2-2, with 13 bases fitting TRBD2. J gave up 5 bases and V 4 bases, and 10 bases lay outside the gene matches. Per germline, CDR1 KGHSH and CDR2 LQKENI. The CDR3 extends over 18 amino acids. This CDR3 is CASSHARTSGSFTGELFF. DNA for the CDR3: TGTGCCAGCTCACATGCAAGGACTAGCGGGAGTTTTACCGGGGAGCTGTTTTTT.

The chain employs TRBV27 and TRBJ2-3; 10 nucleotides line up with TRBD1. The CDR3 has 13 residues. The germline gives CDR1 MNHEY, CDR2 SMNVEV (reference sequence). Trimming at V came to 6 bases and at J to 9 bases, leaving 6 bases not matched to a gene. The CDR3 sequence: CASRTGGGWTQYF. DNA for the CDR3: TGTGCCAGCAGGACAGGGGGCGGGTGGACGCAGTATTTT.

The chain has TRBV19 and TRBJ2-6; TRBD1 matches 7 bases. Germline-derived CDR1 and CDR2 are LNHDA and SQIVND (reference sequence). The CDR3 sequence is 14 residues long. The V gene end was trimmed by 8 bases and the J gene end by 0 bases; junction bases not matched to a gene: 1. The CDR3 spells CASQGDSGANVLTF. The CDR3 bases are TGTGCCAGTCAGGGGGACTCTGGGGCCAACGTCCTGACTTTC.

This CDR3 reads CASRMGARTSKGDKTYNEQFF. The CDR3 DNA follows: TGCGCCAGCAGGATGGGCGCCCGAACGTCAAAGGGCGACAAGACCTACAATGAGCAGTTCTTC. The V and J genes are TRBV10-2 and TRBJ2-1, with D hard to call. The CDR3 totals 21 residues. V lost 6 bases to trimming and J lost 2 bases, with 32 bases between them. Germline CDR1 is WSHSY and CDR2 is SAAADI.

The chain recombines TRBV6-5 with TRBJ1-2; D gene unclear. The CDR3 contains 15 residues. Germline V CDR1 and CDR2: MNHEY, SVGAGI. V was clipped by 0 bases and J by 8 bases, with 16 bases between them. CDR3 region: CASSYSTARIGGYTF. CDR3 sequence (DNA): TGTGCCAGCAGTTACTCCACCGCCCGGATTGGAGGCTACACCTTC.

The chain is built from TRBV10-3 and TRBJ1-5; the D gene is possibly TRBD1 (5 bases). Germline loops: CDR1 ENHRY, CDR2 SYGVKD. The CDR3 extends over 13 amino acids. Trimming took off 1 base at V and 6 bases at J, with 7 bases between the two ends. CDR3: CAISEFDSQPQHF. CDR3 coding DNA: TGTGCCATCAGTGAGTTCGACAGTCAGCCCCAGCATTTT.

The chain carries TRBV19 and TRBJ1-2; no clear D. CDR1 is LNHDA, CDR2 SQIVND, per germline (reference sequence). V lost 1 base to trimming and J lost 5 bases, with 14 bases between them. This CDR3 region has 15 residues. The CDR3 loop is CASSIVTGPIYGYTF. CDR3 sequence (DNA): TGTGCCAGTAGTATAGTTACCGGCCCAATTTATGGCTACACCTTC.

CDR3: CASSALAGGVADTQYF. Here the CDR3 DNA reads TGTGCCAGCAGCGCCCTAGCGGGAGGGGTGGCAGATACGCAGTATTTT. The chain links TRBV9 to TRBJ2-3; TRBD2 matches 12 bases. The CDR3 sequence is 16 residues long. Trimming took 3 bases from V and 4 from J; bases not matched to a gene: 6. In germline, CDR1 is SGDLS, CDR2 YYNGEE.

V gene TRBV19 combines with J gene TRBJ2-1; perhaps TRBD2 as D (6 bases). Looked up from germline, CDR1 is LNHDA and CDR2 is SQIVND (reference sequence). V lost 5 bases, J lost 0 bases, and 26 bases lay in between. The CDR3 has 20 amino acids. For the CDR3, the DNA is TGTGCCAGTAGTCCCGATTCACTTGGGAGGCCCTCGAGCTCCTACAATGAGCAGTTCTTC. Protein: CASSPDSLGRPSSSYNEQFF. The full variable domain, completed using reference TRBV19 and TRBJ2-1, is DGGITQSPKYLFRKEGQNVTLSCEQNLNHDAMYWYRQDPGQGLRLIYYSQIVNDFQKGDIAEGYSVSREKKESFPLTVTSAQKNPTAFYLCASSPDSLGRPSSSYNEQFFGPGTRLTVL.

The gene calls are TRBV29-1 and TRBJ2-5; D is perhaps TRBD2 (6 bases). The DNA end lines up better with TRBJ2-7; the J call may be wrong. The CDR3 totals 13 residues. CDR1 is SQVTM, CDR2 ANQGSEA, per germline. The chain's CDR3 is CSGLEGLGYEQYF. CDR3 sequence (DNA): TGCAGCGGACTTGAGGGACTTGGCTACGAGCAGTACTTC.

The chain recombines TRBV19 with TRBJ2-7, with 12 bases matching TRBD1. CDR3 size: 17 residues. Germline V lookup: CDR1 LNHDA, CDR2 SQIVND (reference sequence). Trimming took 4 bases from V and 0 from J; bases not matched to a gene: 7. CDR3 loop: CASSTSRDRGLSYEQYF. Here the CDR3 DNA reads TGTGCCAGTAGTACATCCCGGGACAGGGGGCTCTCCTACGAGCAGTACTTC.

This chain uses TRBV9 with TRBJ2-5; D remains ambiguous. V was shortened by 0 bases and J by 0 bases, with 6 bases between the two germline ends. This CDR3 is built from 14 residues. Germline values: CDR1 SGDLS, CDR2 YYNGEE. The CDR3 nucleotides are TGTGCCAGCAGCGTAGCAGGAAACCAAGAGACCCAGTACTTC. Its translation is CASSVAGNQETQYF.

This clone was seen a handful of times. The J gene is TRBJ1-2, the V gene TRBV28; perhaps TRBD1 as D (5 bases). The germline V and J ends were trimmed by 1 base and 5 bases, with 17 bases remaining between them. Germline CDR1 is MDHEN and CDR2 is SYDVKM. The CDR3 has 16 residues. The CDR3 bases are TGTGCCAGCAGTTTATCTATGGCACCCAGGACATATGGCTACACCTTC. This translates into CASSLSMAPRTYGYTF.